Presented here are 12 T cell receptor beta chains from one specimen sequenced in a study of OX40 agonist ivuxolimab in advanced cancers. Assay used: immunoSEQ multiplex PCR; TCRdb lists only in-frame clones, some missing. The sample holds some 54,000 clones, about 90% seen once. The source material was CD4+ or CD8+ T cells sorted from blood, sampled in a trial of the OX40 agonist ivuxolimab. Receptors were obtained from an adult with an advanced solid tumor such as melanoma, head and neck, liver or kidney cancer.

This rearrangement joins TRBV7-9 to TRBJ2-1; 8 bases map to TRBD2. After removal of 4 bases from V and 7 bases from J, the junction contained 15 bases not matched to a gene. CDR1 is SEHNR and CDR2 is FQNEAQ in the germline V gene (reference sequence). The CDR3 runs to 17 residues. CDR3 sequence: CASSSPSGGGRKNEQFF. DNA for the CDR3: TGTGCCAGCAGCTCCCCCTCTGGCGGGGGGCGGAAAAATGAGCAGTTCTTC. Using reference TRBV7-9 and TRBJ2-1 for the parts outside the CDR3, the full variable domain is DTGVSQNPRHKITKRGQNVTFRCDPISEHNRLYWYRQTLGQGPEFLTYFQNEAQLEKSRLLSDRFSAERPKGSFSTLEIQRTEQGDSAMYLCASSSPSGGGRKNEQFFGPGTRLTVL.

The rearrangement links TRBV10-3 to TRBJ1-3; D is undetermined. Per the germline V gene, CDR1 is ENHRY and CDR2 is SYGVKD. The CDR3 consists of 16 residues. Trimming removed 3 bases from V and 0 bases from J, with 12 bases in between. The CDR3 sequence is CAISDLAASSGNTIYF. CDR3 sequence (DNA): TGTGCCATCAGTGACCTGGCGGCGAGCTCTGGAAACACCATATATTTT.

This chain uses TRBV9 with TRBJ2-7; D remains unclear. Germline V CDR1 and CDR2: SGDLS, YYNGEE. V shed 3 bases and J shed 6 bases, with 16 bases lying between them. The CDR3 covers 14 residues. The CDR3 sequence is CASSAINEESEQYF. The CDR3 DNA reads as TGTGCCAGCAGCGCAATTAATGAGGAGAGCGAGCAGTACTTC.

The V call is TRBV5-6, the J call TRBJ2-5, with 11 bases lining up with TRBD1. V dropped 4 bases and J dropped 5; count of bases not matched to a gene: 7. The CDR3 sequence is 15 residues long. Germline-derived CDR1 and CDR2 are SGHDT and YYEEEE. CDR3 sequence: CASSPGQGAWETQYF. As DNA, the CDR3 is TGTGCCAGCAGCCCCGGACAGGGGGCCTGGGAGACCCAGTACTTC.

This clone was found once. The chain employs TRBV6-5 and TRBJ1-3; no firm D call. The length of the CDR3 is 13 residues. The V gene's germline CDR1 is MNHEY and CDR2 SVGAGI. The V gene lost 6 bases and the J gene lost 0 bases, with 6 bases spanning the gap. Here the CDR3 DNA reads TGTGCCAGCAGCAGAAGCTCTGGAAACACCATATATTTT. It encodes CASSRSSGNTIYF.

The V gene is TRBV2, the J gene TRBJ2-5, with 7 bases lining up with TRBD2. Per the germline V gene, CDR1 is SNHLY and CDR2 is FYNNEI. The CDR3 is made up of 14 amino acids. The trim removed 4 bases at V and 5 bases at J, leaving 7 bases unmatched. This chain's CDR3 is CASSAGVAGETQYF. The CDR3 nucleotides read TGTGCCAGCAGTGCTGGGGTAGCGGGTGAGACCCAGTACTTC.

The V and J genes are TRBV7-9 and TRBJ1-2, with 8 positions matching TRBD1. Germline V gene lookup returns CDR1 SEHNR and CDR2 FQNEAQ (reference sequence). The CDR3 runs 17 residues. J gave up 8 bases and V 4 bases, and 18 bases lay outside the gene matches. The CDR3 coding sequence is TGTGCCAGCAGCTCCCGGGGGGGAAGGACAGGGATTGGCGGCTACACCTTC. Its protein is CASSSRGGRTGIGGYTF.

This clone was seen a single time. This chain uses TRBV7-7 with TRBJ2-7; TRBD1 agrees at 8 bases. The length of the CDR3 is 14 residues. Germline lookup yields CDR1 SSHAT and CDR2 FNYEAQ (reference sequence). The J segment lost 5 bases and the V segment lost 5 bases, leaving 8 bases of the junction unmatched. CDR3 nucleotide sequence: TGTGCCAGCAGCCCTGGACAGGGCCCTAACGAGCAGTACTTC. Translation gives CASSPGQGPNEQYF.

The rearrangement joins TRBV19 to TRBJ1-5; a possible D gene is TRBD1 (5 bases). V lost 7 bases and J lost 7, with 17 bases in between. The germline gives CDR1 LNHDA, CDR2 SQIVND (reference sequence). This CDR3 has 14 amino acids. CDR3 nucleotides: TGTGCCAGTAATGGGCGCAGGGAAGAACAGCCCCAGCATTTT. Protein sequence: CASNGRREEQPQHF.

This chain uses TRBV5-4 with TRBJ2-3, with 8 bases that match TRBD2. The ends lost 0 bases at V and 7 bases at J; junction bases unmatched: 10. This CDR3 comprises 16 residues. CDR1 SGHNT and CDR2 YYREEE come from the germline V gene (reference sequence). The CDR3 is CASSLGQLADQYTQYF. CDR3 DNA: TGTGCCAGCAGCTTGGGCCAACTAGCGGACCAGTATACGCAGTATTTT.

This rearrangement joins TRBV27 to TRBJ2-4, with 7 bases identical to TRBD2. The CDR3 consists of 13 residues. Germline lookup yields CDR1 MNHEY and CDR2 SMNVEV (reference sequence). V dropped 5 bases and J dropped 16; count of bases not matched to a gene: 14. CDR3 sequence: CASSPYRLATHYF. CDR3 nucleotide sequence: TGTGCCAGCAGTCCCTACCGACTAGCTACCCATTACTTC.

J is TRBJ1-5 and V is TRBV18, with TRBD1 matching over 7 bases. There are 18 residues in the CDR3. Trimming at V came to 4 bases and at J to 1 base, leaving 13 bases not matched to a gene. Germline V gene data show CDR1 as KGHSH and CDR2 as LQKENI. The DNA of the CDR3 is TGTGCCAGCTCACTTTCGGACCCACGACAGGGAAGCAATCAGCCCCAGCATTTT. Translating it yields CASSLSDPRQGSNQPQHF.